Below are 31 T cell receptor beta chains sequenced from a single sample in a study of prognosis after radiotherapy for stage I lung cancer (dated by TCRdb to the early 2020s). Sequenced using an Illumina HiSeq 3000. Two rounds of multiplex PCR were used to amplify the TCR beta CDR3 region from genomic DNA. In the first PCR round, primers specific to each TRBV and TRBJ gene were used, and the primer sequences were filed in Chinese patent CN105087789A. TCRdb trimmed the raw reads at Q25, called clones with MiXCR and kept productive beta chains. Each entry is one CDR3 protein sequence, shown with its most common DNA and genes. For this sample there are 13,000 to 15,000 distinct CDR3 sequences; around a quarter appear just once. More than 10% of the sample is taken by the ten largest. The source was PBMCs, collected before or after stereotactic body radiation therapy (not recorded which). Source of these receptors: a donor at least 50 years old with non-small cell lung cancer.

The sample holds many counts of this clonotype. This chain uses TRBV5-1 with TRBJ2-3; 8 bases line up with TRBD2. V lost 3 bases, J lost 6 bases, and 9 bases stayed unmatched. Germline V CDR1 and CDR2: SGHRS, YFSETQ. This CDR3 spans 15 amino acids. CDR3 in DNA: TGCGCCAGCAGCTCCCTCGGGGGGGGTTTCGATACGCAGTATTTT. Residues: CASSSLGGGFDTQYF.

This clonotype was seen many times. A much larger clone sits a single nucleotide away, making a read error possible. This sequence joins TRBV6-2 or TRBV6-3 and TRBJ2-7; a weak D match, TRBD1 (5 bases). CDR1 MNHEY and CDR2 SVGEGT come from the germline V gene. V lost 5 bases and J lost 3, with 17 bases in between. CDR3 length equals 15 residues. The CDR3 nucleotides are TGTGCCAGCAGTGGGGCAGGAGCCCGTATCTACGAGCAGTACTTC. Encoded protein: CASSGAGARIYEQYF.

This clonotype has at least ten counts. The rearrangement joins TRBV29-1 to TRBJ1-1; D unresolved. Germline loops: CDR1 SQVTM, CDR2 ANQGSEA. V was pared by 7 bases and J by 1 base, with 4 bases between. The CDR3 extends over 10 amino acids. CDR3 protein: CSGQNTEAFF. In DNA form, the CDR3 reads TGCAGCGGTCAGAACACTGAAGCTTTCTTT.

This clonotype was observed many times. The CDR3 sequence: CASKGAQRYEQYF. DNA of the CDR3: TGTGCCAGCAAAGGGGCACAACGGTACGAGCAGTACTTC. The chain recombines TRBV6-1 with TRBJ2-7; maybe TRBD1 (5 bases). CDR1 is MNHNS, CDR2 SASEGT, per germline. Trimming shortened V by 7 bases and J by 4 bases, and 14 bases separated the two germline ends. This CDR3 spans 13 amino acids.

This clonotype has at least ten counts. The chain links TRBV5-1 to TRBJ1-4; D is perhaps TRBD1 (5 bases). The CDR3 loop spans 14 amino acids. Germline V lookup: CDR1 SGHRS, CDR2 YFSETQ. The V end was cut by 4 bases, the J end by 3 bases, with 10 bases between. The CDR3 nucleotides read TGCGCCAGCAGCAGGGACCGCTCTAATGAAAAACTGTTTTTT. Residues: CASSRDRSNEKLFF.

At least ten counts were recorded for this clonotype. V and J are TRBV19 and TRBJ1-2, with 9 bases aligning to TRBD1. The CDR3 consists of 16 residues. Germline V gene lookup returns CDR1 LNHDA and CDR2 SQIVND (reference sequence). The junction had 8 bases not matched to a gene; V was cut back by 5 bases and J by 1 base. The CDR3 nucleotides read TGTGCCAGTAGTGCCAATACAGGGGGCCATAACTATGGCTACACCTTC. It translates to CASSANTGGHNYGYTF.

This clonotype came up many times. V and J are TRBV6-1 and TRBJ1-5, with TRBD1 identical over 9 bases. This CDR3 region has 14 residues. Germline values: CDR1 MNHNS, CDR2 SASEGT. The V gene end was trimmed by 7 bases and the J gene end by 7 bases; junction bases not matched to a gene: 8. In DNA, the CDR3 is TGTGCCAGCAAACCGGACAGGGGTCGCCAGCCCCAGCATTTT. This translates into CASKPDRGRQPQHF.

This clonotype has at least ten counts. The chain has TRBV9 and TRBJ2-5; D tentatively fits TRBD1 or TRBD2 (5 bases each). In germline, CDR1 is SGDLS, CDR2 YYNGEE. V was trimmed by 4 bases and J by 5 bases, leaving 18 bases between them. The CDR3 covers 15 residues. CDR3 sequence reads: CASSITGTDAETQYF. In DNA, the CDR3 is TGTGCCAGCAGCATTACCGGGACGGATGCGGAGACCCAGTACTTC.

As for this clonotype: At one of its ends the junction is not consistent with the germline gene, which may arise from a read error. This chain connects TRBV7-8 to TRBJ2-4; D is undetermined. This CDR3 spans 13 amino acids. Germline CDR1 reads SGHVS; CDR2 reads FQNEAQ. CDR3 region: CASSPRPRNKKFF. DNA of the CDR3: TGTGCCAGCAGCCCCCGTCCACGTAATAAGAAGTTCTTC.

This clonotype occurred many times. This chain uses TRBV3-1 with TRBJ2-3, with 8 bases lining up with TRBD2. The V gene's germline CDR1 is LGHDT and CDR2 YNNKEL (reference sequence). V gave up 2 bases and J gave up 4 bases; unmatched junction bases: 11. There are 17 residues in the CDR3. Written as DNA, the CDR3 is TGTGCCAGCAGCCAATCCGGTTTTAGCGGGGTCCCAGATACGCAGTATTTT. Encoded protein: CASSQSGFSGVPDTQYF.

This clonotype occurred many times. The genes are TRBV30 and TRBJ1-1, with D maybe TRBD1 (6 bases). This CDR3 has 14 residues. V was shortened by 7 bases and J by 7 bases, with 22 bases between the two germline ends. Germline-derived CDR1 and CDR2 are GTSNPN and SVGIG (reference sequence). CDR3 residues: CASTGRSPQNEAFF. Written as DNA, the CDR3 is TGTGCCTCTACAGGGCGGAGCCCTCAAAATGAAGCTTTCTTT.

The rearrangement uses TRBV20-1 and TRBJ2-7; D might be TRBD2 (6 bases). CDR3 length equals 15 residues. The V gene lost 5 bases and the J gene lost 7 bases, with 24 bases spanning the gap. Germline-derived CDR1 and CDR2 are DFQATT and SNEGSKA (reference sequence). The CDR3 is CSAPRGGAGGLEQYF. For the CDR3, the DNA is TGCAGTGCTCCGCGGGGTGGGGCAGGAGGTTTGGAGCAGTACTTC.

By its share, this clonotype is medium-sized. The rearrangement links TRBV11-2 to TRBJ2-2, with 10 bases that match TRBD2. The V gene's germline CDR1 is SGHAT and CDR2 FQNNGV. J lost 5 bases, V lost 7 bases, and 7 bases had no gene match. CDR3 length equals 15 residues. CDR3 residues: CASTIAGGSTGELFF. Written as DNA, the CDR3 is TGTGCCAGCACCATAGCGGGAGGATCTACCGGGGAGCTGTTTTTT. The full variable domain, with the rest looked up from reference TRBV11-2 and TRBJ2-2, is EAGVAQSPRYKIIEKRQSVAFWCNPISGHATLYWYQQILGQGPKLLIQFQNNGVVDDSQLPKDRFSAERLKGVDSTLKIQPAKLEDSAVYLCASTIAGGSTGELFFGEGSRLTVL.

The rearrangement joins TRBV27 to TRBJ2-7; 8 bases fit TRBD1. The CDR3 consists of 14 residues. J lost 8 bases, V lost 5 bases, and 11 bases had no gene match. Germline V gene sequence: CDR1 MNHEY, CDR2 SMNVEV (reference sequence). The CDR3 is CASSDRGRPHQQYF. CDR3 DNA sequence: TGTGCCAGCAGTGACAGGGGTCGTCCCCACCAGCAGTACTTC.

This clonotype was found once. One end of the junction varies from germline; a read error may be responsible. This sequence joins TRBV6-9 and TRBJ2-1; TRBD2 agrees at 12 bases. The CDR3 runs to 17 residues. Per the germline V gene, CDR1 is MNHGY and CDR2 is SVAAGI. The CDR3 sequence: CSSSYPGLAGRYNEQFF. CDR3 nucleotide sequence: TGTTCCAGCAGTTACCCGGGACTAGCGGGCCGTTACAATGAGCAGTTCTTC.

To note about this clonotype: A single base is all that separates this from a far larger clone, so a read error is likely. The chain is built from TRBV6-9 and TRBJ1-3; 7 bases map to TRBD1. The J segment lost 0 bases and the V segment lost 7 bases, leaving 3 bases of the junction unmatched. CDR3 size: 14 residues. Looked up from germline, CDR1 is MNHGY and CDR2 is SVAAGI. The CDR3 region is CASIRGSSGNTIYF. The CDR3 region has the DNA TGTGCCAGCATCAGGGGGTCCTCTGGAAACACCATATATTTT.

This clonotype was observed many times. The V and J genes are TRBV30 and TRBJ1-3, with D perhaps TRBD1 (6 bases). The CDR3 length is 15 residues. Germline values: CDR1 GTSNPN, CDR2 SVGIG (reference sequence). V dropped 0 bases and J dropped 2 bases, with 11 bases sitting between them. DNA of the CDR3: TGTGCCTGGAGTGTCGGAGGGACACCTGGAAACACCATATATTTT. This gives the protein CAWSVGGTPGNTIYF.

This clonotype was observed at least ten times. The chain is built from TRBV12-3 or TRBV12-4 and TRBJ2-7, with D possibly TRBD2 on 5 matching bases. The CDR3 consists of 18 residues. Trimming took off 2 bases at V and 0 bases at J, with 20 bases between the two ends. CDR3 sequence reads: CASSLSDLRGISSYEQYF. CDR3 nucleotides: TGTGCCAGCAGTTTATCTGACCTTCGGGGTATTAGCTCCTACGAGCAGTACTTC.

On this clonotype: It is likely a read error, because the conserved phenylalanine at the end of the CDR3 is missing. This chain joins TRBV7-8 and TRBJ2-1; TRBD2 aligns across 10 bases. The germline gives CDR1 SGHVS, CDR2 FQNEAQ. CDR3 length: 21 residues. J lost 1 base, V lost 5 bases, and 20 bases had no gene match. CDR3 sequence (DNA): TGTGCCAGCAGCCCAACCCGGGACGGTGGGCTAGCGGGAGTGTCCTACAATGAGCAGTTCTTA. Translating it yields CASSPTRDGGLAGVSYNEQFL.

The J gene is TRBJ2-1, the V gene TRBV3-1, with 11 bases fitting TRBD2. The CDR3 length is 15 residues. The germline V gene has CDR1 LGHDT and CDR2 YNNKEL (reference sequence). The ends lost 2 bases at V and 9 bases at J; junction bases unmatched: 6. CDR3 sequence: CASSQLLAGESEQFF. The CDR3 DNA follows: TGTGCCAGCAGCCAATTACTAGCGGGAGAAAGTGAGCAGTTCTTC.

This clonotype is medium-sized within its sample. CDR3 amino acids: CASVEQFF. The CDR3 DNA sequence: TGCGCCAGCGTTGAGCAGTTCTTC. The gene calls are TRBV5-1 and TRBJ2-1; D unclear. The ends were cut back, 7 bases at V and 9 bases at J, with 2 bases in the middle. CDR1 and CDR2 from the germline V gene are SGHRS and YFSETQ. CDR3 length equals 8 residues.

Concerning this clonotype: The likely explanation is a read error, given a far larger clone one base away. The chain has TRBV28 and TRBJ2-7; possibly TRBD1 for D (5 bases). V was pared by 5 bases and J by 7 bases, with 18 bases between. The CDR3 covers 14 residues. Germline CDR1 and CDR2: MDHEN and SYDVKM. Here the CDR3 DNA reads TGTGCCAGCAGTCTGCCAACCCAGGGTTTTGAGCAGTACTTC. Protein sequence: CASSLPTQGFEQYF.

By share, this clonotype ranks as medium-sized. J is TRBJ1-2 and V is TRBV15; TRBD1 matches 8 bases. The germline V gene encodes CDR1 LNHNV and CDR2 YYDKDF (reference sequence). CDR3 size: 13 residues. J gave up 8 bases and V 3 bases, and 5 bases lay outside the gene matches. CDR3 DNA: TGTGCCACCAGCAGGACGACAGGGGACGGCTACACCTTC. Translating it yields CATSRTTGDGYTF.

Regarding this clonotype: A read error may produce the germline difference seen at one junction end. This chain joins TRBV7-3 and TRBJ2-5, with a possible D match to TRBD2 (6 bases). Germline CDR1 and CDR2: SGHTA and FQGTGA. This CDR3 has 14 residues. This CDR3 reads CVSSPGGSQKTQYF. DNA of the CDR3: TGTGTCAGCAGCCCAGGAGGGAGCCAAAAGACCCAGTACTTC.

This clonotype was recorded at least ten times. The junction and the germline gene differ at one end; a read error may be behind it. The chain combines TRBV7-7 with TRBJ2-1; tentatively, D is TRBD1 (6 bases). The CDR3 covers 13 residues. Germline V gives CDR1 SSHAT, CDR2 FNYEAQ (reference sequence). DNA for the CDR3: TGTGCTAGCAGCTTAGTCAGGGGAAATGAGCAGTTCTTC. Its translation is CASSLVRGNEQFF. Together with reference TRBV7-7 and TRBJ2-1, the CDR3 gives the full variable domain: GAGVSQSPRYKVTKRGQDVTLRCDPISSHATLYWYQQALGQGPEFLTYFNYEAQPDKSGLPSDRFSAERPEGSISTLTIQRTEQRDSAMYRCASSLVRGNEQFFGPGTRLTVL.

In nucleotides, the CDR3 is TGTGCCAGCAGTCTTTCAACCCAGGGTTTTGAGCAGTTCTTC. Translating it yields CASSLSTQGFEQFF. The rearrangement links TRBV28 to TRBJ2-5, with D possibly being TRBD1 (5 bases). The J call is doubtful: the DNA matches TRBJ2-1 better. Germline CDR1 reads MDHEN; CDR2 reads SYDVKM. CDR3 length: 14 residues.

This clonotype showed up many times. The chain links TRBV29-1 to TRBJ1-5; 9 bases fit TRBD1. The CDR3 sequence is 13 residues long. V lost 7 bases to trimming and J lost 6 bases; unmatched junction nucleotides: 7. CDR1 SQVTM and CDR2 ANQGSEA come from the germline V gene. CDR3 sequence (DNA): TGCAGCGCGCAGACAGGGGGTAGTCAGCCCCAGCATTTT. Amino acids: CSAQTGGSQPQHF.

This clonotype has a count of ten or more. Here the CDR3 reads CASSRPSETQYF. CDR3 DNA: TGCGCCAGCAGCCGACCCTCGGAGACCCAGTACTTC. This chain joins TRBV4-1 and TRBJ2-5; D unresolved. This CDR3 contains 12 residues. Trimming left V 4 bases short and J 5 bases short, with 8 bases between. Germline-derived CDR1 and CDR2 are MGHRA and YSYEKL.

This clonotype was found many times. The rearrangement joins TRBV20-1 to TRBJ2-7, with 8 positions matching TRBD2. Germline values: CDR1 DFQATT, CDR2 SNEGSKA (reference sequence). Trimming removed 6 bases from V and 3 bases from J; junction bases left unmatched: 10. CDR3 length: 14 amino acids. CDR3 coding DNA: TGCAGTGCCAGGAACCGACTAGCGCACTACGAGCAGTACTTC. Protein sequence: CSARNRLAHYEQYF.

This clonotype was recorded at least ten times. The CDR3, as DNA: TGTGCCAGCAGCGGGACAACTAACTATGGCTACACCTTC. It specifies CASSGTTNYGYTF. This chain links TRBV5-6 with TRBJ1-2; tentative D call: TRBD1 (6 bases). CDR1 is SGHDT and CDR2 is YYEEEE in the germline V gene. The CDR3 runs to 13 residues. Trimming took 4 bases from V and 0 from J, leaving 7 bases between them.

This clonotype has a single count. The CDR3 does not close with the conserved phenylalanine or tryptophan, likely indicating a read error. The chain has TRBV11-2 and TRBJ1-2; D gene uncertain. There are 17 residues in the CDR3. Germline V gene sequence: CDR1 SGHAT, CDR2 FQNNGV. CDR3 nucleotides: TGTGCCAGCATCTTAGATTCCCGTGGAGCCCTAAACTATGGCTACACCATC. It translates to CASILDSRGALNYGYTI.